This TCR beta chain was identified during a study of tumor-infiltrating lymphocytes in localized non-small cell lung cancer. In the study overall: Several tumor histologies, both smoking statuses, and some post-neoadjuvant chemotherapy samples were included.

Study observations and caveats: IM1 and IM2 tumors showed no difference in T-cell fraction. Recurrence-free survival showed no association with tumor T-cell fraction. Available tissue quantity limited TCR sequencing to a patient subset.

The data were produced by immunoSEQ multiplex PCR, yet TCRdb's version contains in-frame clones alone and is incomplete. The table has about 6,400 clones, more than 65% seen once. In the case of this clone: Its antigen is not identified.

The clonotype was recovered from a human donor with non-small cell lung cancer. The sequenced sample consisted of lung tumor tissue.

CDR3 DNA: TGTGCCAGCAGCCCATCCCCGGGACAGGGGGAGGGCACCATATATTTT. Its protein product is CASSPSPGQGEGTIYF. This chain connects TRBV7-6 to TRBJ1-3; 11 bases line up with TRBD1. The germline CDR1 and CDR2 sequences are SGHVS and FNYEAQ. V trimming: 5 bases; J trimming: 9 bases; junction bases outside the gene matches: 12. This CDR3 contains 16 residues.